The 32 T cell receptor beta chains in this list originate from one sample, sequenced in a study of blood T cells in healthy people across ages. Using a J-beta primer mix together with a sample-barcoded 5' primer, a second PCR was run for roughly 7 to 12 cycles. TCRdb called the 5' RACE reads again in MiXCR, with one record for every CDR3 protein. The data contain roughly 1,100,000 distinct CDR3 sequences, approximately 26% of them singletons. A further study also used this sample, focusing on T cells of mothers and their children.

Sequenced: blood. The source is a girl aged 2-10 years in good health.

The genes are TRBV29-1 and TRBJ1-3; D uncertain. Germline V gene sequence: CDR1 SQVTM, CDR2 ANQGSEA. With 3 bases removed from V and 0 bases from J, the gap between germline ends came to 9 bases. This CDR3 comprises 14 residues. The DNA for the CDR3 is TGCAGCGTTGAGGATCCCCCCTCTGGAAACACCATATATTTT. This translates into CSVEDPPSGNTIYF.

There are a few counts of this clonotype. J is TRBJ2-5 and V is TRBV5-1; D gene ambiguous. The J call may be faulty, since TRBJ2-7 better matches the DNA end. The CDR3 spans 12 residues. Germline loops: CDR1 SGHRS, CDR2 YFSETQ. The CDR3 loop reads CASSLADHEQYF. The CDR3 DNA reads as TGCGCCAGCAGCTTGGCTGATCACGAGCAGTACTTC.

J is TRBJ2-5 and V is TRBV20-1; TRBD2 matches 11 bases. The V gene end was trimmed by 4 bases and the J gene end by 4 bases; junction bases not matched to a gene: 8. The length of the CDR3 is 15 residues. CDR1 DFQATT and CDR2 SNEGSKA come from the germline V gene (reference sequence). CDR3 residues: CSANPLGLAGETQYF. The DNA for the CDR3 is TGCAGTGCTAATCCCCTAGGACTAGCGGGAGAGACCCAGTACTTC.

This clonotype has just a few counts. This chain joins TRBV4-3 and TRBJ1-6; 10 bases map to TRBD1. J was trimmed by 9 bases and V by 3 bases; bases with no gene match: 11. Germline V gene sequence: CDR1 LGHNA, CDR2 YSLEER. The CDR3 runs to 17 residues. The CDR3 loop is CASSQFPGTGVSSPLHF. CDR3 nucleotides: TGCGCCAGCAGCCAGTTCCCCGGGACAGGGGTTAGTTCACCCCTCCACTTT.

J is TRBJ1-4 and V is TRBV28; 8 nucleotides align to TRBD1. Germline-derived CDR1 and CDR2 are MDHEN and SYDVKM. This CDR3 contains 16 residues. Unmatched junction bases numbered 8, after V lost 1 base and J lost 7 bases. The CDR3 protein is CASSLLEQGDGEKLFF. CDR3 DNA: TGTGCCAGCAGTTTATTAGAACAGGGGGATGGTGAAAAACTGTTTTTT.

This clonotype was observed many times. J is TRBJ2-1 and V is TRBV4-3, with 9 bases aligning to TRBD2. CDR1 LGHNA and CDR2 YSLEER come from the germline V gene. The CDR3 contains 17 residues. Trimming cost V 4 bases and J 5 bases; bases outside gene matches: 12. The CDR3 DNA reads TGCGCCAGCAGCCTAGATCGCCTGACTAGCGGCCACAATGAGCAGTTCTTC. Residues: CASSLDRLTSGHNEQFF.

This clonotype has more than one count but fewer than ten. The rearrangement uses TRBV24-1 and TRBJ2-5; no definite D call. This CDR3 has 15 amino acids. Germline CDR1 KGHDR, CDR2 SFDVKD. V lost 0 bases to trimming and J lost 4 bases, with 11 bases between them. The CDR3 DNA is TGTGCCACCAGTGATTTGTTCGGCGGCTCAGAGACCCAGTACTTC. Its translation: CATSDLFGGSETQYF.

This clonotype was seen ten or more times. This chain links TRBV28 with TRBJ2-1; D is possibly TRBD1 or TRBD2 (5 bases each). The CDR3 is 16 residues long. Germline values: CDR1 MDHEN, CDR2 SYDVKM. Trimming pared 3 bases from V and 0 bases from J, leaving 12 bases between. CDR3 sequence reads: CASSFAGGSSYNEQFF. The CDR3 DNA follows: TGTGCCAGCAGTTTCGCTGGGGGAAGCTCCTACAATGAGCAGTTCTTC.

The chain carries TRBV20-1 and TRBJ1-6, with 9 bases matching TRBD1. The CDR3 is 15 amino acids. Trimming cost V 5 bases and J 8 bases; bases outside gene matches: 10. CDR1 is DFQATT and CDR2 is SNEGSKA in the germline V gene (reference sequence). CDR3 DNA sequence: TGCAGTGCTTCGTTTCCGGGACAGGGCTATTCACCCCTCCACTTT. As protein: CSASFPGQGYSPLHF.

This clonotype was recorded once. The chain carries TRBV13 and TRBJ1-2; possibly TRBD1 for D (6 bases). The CDR3 length is 17 residues. Trimming left V 3 bases short and J 0 bases short, with 17 bases between. Germline lookup yields CDR1 PRHDT and CDR2 FYEKMQ (reference sequence). CDR3 residues: CASSFAGALLANYGYTF. The CDR3 DNA is TGTGCCAGCAGCTTTGCGGGGGCCTTACTGGCTAACTATGGCTACACCTTC.

This clonotype was recorded a few times. The V and J genes are TRBV19 and TRBJ2-3; 11 nucleotides line up with TRBD2. The J segment lost 6 bases and the V segment lost 0 bases, leaving 8 bases of the junction unmatched. There are 17 residues in the CDR3. Germline CDR1 and CDR2: LNHDA and SQIVND (reference sequence). CDR3 sequence: CASSIDLTSGTWDTQYF. CDR3 coding DNA: TGTGCCAGTAGTATAGATCTGACTAGCGGGACGTGGGATACGCAGTATTTT.

This clonotype was seen more than once but under ten times. The gene calls are TRBV5-1 and TRBJ1-1, with 9 bases fitting TRBD1. J lost 5 bases, V lost 6 bases, and 17 bases had no gene match. Germline-derived CDR1 and CDR2 are SGHRS and YFSETQ. The CDR3 consists of 17 residues. CDR3 residues: CASTRGGQGMEWTEAFF. As DNA, the CDR3 is TGCGCCAGCACCAGAGGGGGACAGGGCATGGAGTGGACTGAAGCTTTCTTT.

This clonotype turned up a few times. At one end, the junction sequence differs from germline, possibly due to a read error. This chain connects TRBV20-1 to TRBJ2-1; TRBD2 aligns across 8 bases. The CDR3 length is 15 residues. In germline, CDR1 is DFQATT, CDR2 SNEGSKA (reference sequence). The CDR3, as DNA: TGCAGTGCTAGACCCGGGGGGGCCGCATACACTGAGCAGTTCTTC. This sequence encodes CSARPGGAAYTEQFF.

The rearrangement uses TRBV5-4 and TRBJ2-3, with D unresolved. The ends were cut back, 8 bases at V and 1 base at J, with 8 bases in the middle. The CDR3 consists of 12 residues. The germline CDR1 and CDR2 sequences are SGHNT and YYREEE (reference sequence). The CDR3 DNA is TGTGCCAGTAGAACTGGCACAGATACGCAGTATTTT. Protein sequence: CASRTGTDTQYF.

This clonotype occurred many times. The chain links TRBV4-3 to TRBJ1-1; 7 bases line up with TRBD1. Germline-derived CDR1 and CDR2 are LGHNA and YSLEER. This CDR3 region has 15 residues. With 0 bases clipped from V and 10 bases from J, the junction kept 11 bases outside the gene matches. The CDR3 loop is CASSQDIGPRQGAFF. In nucleotides, the CDR3 is TGCGCCAGCAGCCAAGATATCGGGCCGCGACAGGGAGCTTTCTTT.

The CDR3 region has the DNA TGTGCCAGCAGGACAGGGTTGAACCACTACGAGCAGTACTTC. Its translation: CASRTGLNHYEQYF. The rearrangement joins TRBV27 to TRBJ2-7, with 7 bases matching TRBD1. The germline V gene has CDR1 MNHEY and CDR2 SMNVEV (reference sequence). V shed 6 bases, J shed 3 bases, and the junction held 8 bases outside the gene matches. This CDR3 comprises 14 residues.

The chain couples TRBV7-9 to TRBJ1-2, with D possibly being TRBD1 (5 bases). V was shortened by 7 bases and J by 8 bases, with 14 bases between the two germline ends. The V gene's germline CDR1 is SEHNR and CDR2 FQNEAQ (reference sequence). This CDR3 contains 12 residues. The CDR3 protein is CASMGGGDGYTF. DNA for the CDR3: TGTGCCAGCATGGGGGGTGGAGACGGCTACACCTTC.

Only a few counts were recorded for this clonotype. V usage is TRBV28 and J usage is TRBJ2-7; 7 bases fit TRBD1. The CDR3 has 17 amino acids. V was pared by 2 bases and J by 4 bases, with 14 bases of the junction left unmatched. Germline CDR1 MDHEN, CDR2 SYDVKM. The DNA of the CDR3 is TGTGCCAGCAGTTTAACCGCCGGGACAGCGCTAAATTACGAGCAGTACTTC. This codes for CASSLTAGTALNYEQYF.

The CDR3 loop reads CATSRVPQGFYEQYF. The CDR3 nucleotides read TGTGCCACCAGCAGAGTCCCCCAGGGGTTTTACGAGCAGTACTTC. The chain is built from TRBV15 and TRBJ2-7; tentative D call: TRBD1 (6 bases). Trimming took 1 base from V and 4 from J, leaving 14 bases between them. Germline loops: CDR1 LNHNV, CDR2 YYDKDF (reference sequence). This CDR3 comprises 15 residues. Looking up the rest from reference TRBV15 and TRBJ2-7 gives the full variable domain: DAMVIQNPRYQVTQFGKPVTLSCSQTLNHNVMYWYQQKSSQAPKLLFHYYDKDFNNEADTPDNFQSRRPNTSFCFLDIRSPGLGDTAMYLCATSRVPQGFYEQYFGPGTRLTVT.

As regards this clonotype: A read error may produce the germline difference seen at one junction end. This CDR3 is CACSFLAAYEQYF. The CDR3 DNA sequence: TGTGCCTGCAGTTTTTTGGCTGCCTACGAGCAGTACTTC. The chain has TRBV12-3 or TRBV12-4 and TRBJ2-7; D call uncertain. The CDR3 sequence is 13 residues long.

This clonotype has a handful of counts. The gene calls are TRBV7-9 and TRBJ1-1; the D gene is possibly TRBD1 (5 bases). V lost 7 bases, J lost 4 bases, and 13 bases lay in between. Germline loops: CDR1 SEHNR, CDR2 FQNEAQ (reference sequence). This CDR3 contains 13 residues. The DNA for the CDR3 is TGTGCCAGCACCACTGGAGGGGTCACTGAAGCTTTCTTT. Protein: CASTTGGVTEAFF. Looking up the rest from reference TRBV7-9 and TRBJ1-1 gives the full variable domain: DTGVSQNPRHKITKRGQNVTFRCDPISEHNRLYWYRQTLGQGPEFLTYFQNEAQLEKSRLLSDRFSAERPKGSFSTLEIQRTEQGDSAMYLCASTTGGVTEAFFGQGTRLTVV.

CDR3 protein: CASSAQGVSQETQYF. The CDR3 bases are TGTGCCAGCAGCGCACAGGGGGTCAGCCAAGAGACCCAGTACTTC. J is TRBJ2-5 and V is TRBV12-3 or TRBV12-4; 8 nucleotides line up with TRBD1. The V and J ends lost 6 bases and 1 base, in that order; junction bases with no gene match: 7. The CDR3 is 15 amino acids.

The chain employs TRBV29-1 and TRBJ1-1; perhaps TRBD1 as D (5 bases). In germline, CDR1 is SQVTM, CDR2 ANQGSEA. The length of the CDR3 is 13 residues. With 4 bases removed from V and 1 base from J, the gap between germline ends came to 10 bases. CDR3 sequence: CSVVGTANTEAFF. CDR3 nucleotides: TGCAGCGTTGTCGGGACGGCGAACACTGAAGCTTTCTTT.

The chain is built from TRBV4-1 and TRBJ2-7; no clear D. V was clipped by 0 bases and J by 9 bases, with 9 bases between them. The CDR3 has 12 residues. Germline CDR1 is MGHRA and CDR2 is YSYEKL. The CDR3 nucleotides read TGCGCCAGCAGCCAAGATCAGTTCGGGCAGTACTTC. Its translation is CASSQDQFGQYF.

Written as DNA, the CDR3 is TGCGCCAGCAGCCCGGACACCTATCTAAACTACGAGCAGTACTTC. This translates into CASSPDTYLNYEQYF. The chain is built from TRBV5-1 and TRBJ2-1; TRBD1 is a possible D gene (5 bases). The DNA end is a closer match to TRBJ2-7, so the J assignment may be wrong. The CDR3 covers 15 residues. From germline, CDR1 is SGHRS and CDR2 YFSETQ.

V usage is TRBV2 and J usage is TRBJ1-1; tentative D call: TRBD1 (6 bases). Germline CDR1 SNHLY, CDR2 FYNNEI. The CDR3 runs to 13 residues. V was clipped by 5 bases and J by 6 bases, with 13 bases between them. The CDR3 nucleotides read TGTGCCAGCAGTCTTACAGGGAGCCCTGAAGCTTTCTTT. Translating it yields CASSLTGSPEAFF.

This clonotype was counted between two and nine times. The chain employs TRBV5-1 and TRBJ1-1; no reliable D call. This CDR3 spans 15 amino acids. The germline V and J ends were trimmed by 5 bases and 0 bases, with 14 bases remaining between them. Germline CDR1 and CDR2: SGHRS and YFSETQ. In nucleotides, the CDR3 is TGCGCCAGCAGTATTAGAGATTACCTGAACACTGAAGCTTTCTTT. Translation: CASSIRDYLNTEAFF.

The V gene is TRBV7-9, the J gene TRBJ2-5; 11 bases line up with TRBD1. Germline trimming cut 4 bases from V and 3 bases from J; bases unmatched to any gene: 7. The CDR3 runs to 16 residues. Germline V gene data show CDR1 as SEHNR and CDR2 as FQNEAQ (reference sequence). CDR3 in DNA: TGTGCCAGCAGCTCACCGGACAGGGGGCTTGAAGAGACCCAGTACTTC. Residues: CASSSPDRGLEETQYF.

The chain recombines TRBV3-1 with TRBJ2-2; possible D gene TRBD2, 6 bases. V was cut by 4 bases and J by 4 bases, with 13 bases left in between. Germline CDR1 is LGHDT and CDR2 is YNNKEL (reference sequence). The CDR3 runs to 15 residues. The CDR3: CASSPEEGITGELFF. As DNA, the CDR3 is TGTGCCAGCAGCCCCGAGGAGGGGATCACCGGGGAGCTGTTTTTT.

In its sample, this clonotype was seen a few times. This chain links TRBV7-9 with TRBJ2-7, with TRBD1 matching 7 bases. This CDR3 is 15 amino acids long. Germline CDR1 and CDR2: SEHNR and FQNEAQ (reference sequence). The ends lost 5 bases at V and 2 bases at J; junction bases unmatched: 9. The CDR3 here is CASSPPTGTAYEQYF. The DNA for the CDR3 is TGTGCCAGCAGCCCTCCCACCGGGACAGCCTACGAGCAGTACTTC.

The genes are TRBV20-1 and TRBJ2-7, with 11 bases aligning to TRBD2. After removal of 6 bases from V and 0 bases from J, the junction contained 10 bases not matched to a gene. CDR3 length equals 16 residues. Germline-derived CDR1 and CDR2 are DFQATT and SNEGSKA (reference sequence). The CDR3 bases are TGCAGTGCCGAAAGCCGTAGCGGGAGGGCCTCCTACGAGCAGTACTTC. This encodes CSAESRSGRASYEQYF.

This clonotype was detected only a few times. The chain couples TRBV5-1 to TRBJ2-5, with 9 bases lining up with TRBD1. Germline V gene data show CDR1 as SGHRS and CDR2 as YFSETQ. The CDR3 is made up of 15 amino acids. The junction had 4 bases not matched to a gene; V was cut back by 0 bases and J by 4 bases. CDR3 in amino acids: CASSLALDRGETQYF. The CDR3 DNA sequence: TGCGCCAGCAGCTTGGCCCTGGACAGGGGAGAGACCCAGTACTTC.